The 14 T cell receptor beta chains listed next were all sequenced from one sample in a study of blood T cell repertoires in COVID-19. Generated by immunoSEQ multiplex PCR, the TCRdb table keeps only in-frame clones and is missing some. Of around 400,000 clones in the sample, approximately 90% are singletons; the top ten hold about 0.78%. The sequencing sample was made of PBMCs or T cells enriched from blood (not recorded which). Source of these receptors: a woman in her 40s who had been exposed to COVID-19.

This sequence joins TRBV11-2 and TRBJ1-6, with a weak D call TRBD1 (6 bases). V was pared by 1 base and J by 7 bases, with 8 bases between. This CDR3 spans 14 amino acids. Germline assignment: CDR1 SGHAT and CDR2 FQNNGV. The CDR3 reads CASSLVQGNSPLHF. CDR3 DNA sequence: TGTGCCAGCAGCTTAGTCCAGGGGAATTCACCCCTCCACTTT.

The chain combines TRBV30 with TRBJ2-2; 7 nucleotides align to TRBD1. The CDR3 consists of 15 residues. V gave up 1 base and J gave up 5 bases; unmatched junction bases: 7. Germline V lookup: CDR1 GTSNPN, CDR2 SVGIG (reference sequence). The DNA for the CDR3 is TGTGCCTGGAGTGGTGGGACAGCCGCAACCGGGGAGCTGTTTTTT. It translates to CAWSGGTAATGELFF.

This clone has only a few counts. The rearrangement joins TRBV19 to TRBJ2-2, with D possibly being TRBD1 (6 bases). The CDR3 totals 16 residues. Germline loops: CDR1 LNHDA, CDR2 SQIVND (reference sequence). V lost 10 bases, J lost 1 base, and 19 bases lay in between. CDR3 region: CATTYNGQLNTGELFF. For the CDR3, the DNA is TGTGCCACCACCTATAACGGACAGTTGAACACCGGGGAGCTGTTTTTT. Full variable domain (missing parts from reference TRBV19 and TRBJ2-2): DGGITQSPKYLFRKEGQNVTLSCEQNLNHDAMYWYRQDPGQGLRLIYYSQIVNDFQKGDIAEGYSVSREKKESFPLTVTSAQKNPTAFYLCATTYNGQLNTGELFFGEGSRLTVL.

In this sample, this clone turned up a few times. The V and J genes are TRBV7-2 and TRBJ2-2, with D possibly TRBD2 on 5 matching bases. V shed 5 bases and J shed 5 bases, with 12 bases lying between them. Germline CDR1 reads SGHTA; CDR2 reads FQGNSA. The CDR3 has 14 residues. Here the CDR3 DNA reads TGTGCCAGCAGCGGGATTAGCGCGACCGGGGAGCTGTTTTTT. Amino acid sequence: CASSGISATGELFF.

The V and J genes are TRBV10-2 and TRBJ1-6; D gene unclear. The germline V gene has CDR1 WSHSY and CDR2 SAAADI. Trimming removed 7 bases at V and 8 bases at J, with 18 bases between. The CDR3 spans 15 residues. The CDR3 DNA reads TGCGCCAGCACTACTCCTCGGGTTCCCGATTCACCCCTCCACTTT. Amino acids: CASTTPRVPDSPLHF.

This CDR3 is CASRQGAVDTQYF. The CDR3 DNA follows: TGTGCCAGCCGACAGGGGGCTGTAGATACGCAGTATTTT. This chain links TRBV2 with TRBJ2-3; 10 nucleotides align to TRBD1. Germline V gene data show CDR1 as SNHLY and CDR2 as FYNNEI. With 8 bases clipped from V and 5 bases from J, the junction kept 4 bases outside the gene matches. The CDR3 extends over 13 amino acids.

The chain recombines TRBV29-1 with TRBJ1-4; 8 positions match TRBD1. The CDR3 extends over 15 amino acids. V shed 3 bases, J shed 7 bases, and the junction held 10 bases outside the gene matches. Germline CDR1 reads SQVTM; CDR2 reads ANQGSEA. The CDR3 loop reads CSVEEPDRGTEKLFF. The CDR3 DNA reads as TGCAGCGTTGAGGAGCCCGACAGGGGAACTGAAAAACTGTTTTTT.

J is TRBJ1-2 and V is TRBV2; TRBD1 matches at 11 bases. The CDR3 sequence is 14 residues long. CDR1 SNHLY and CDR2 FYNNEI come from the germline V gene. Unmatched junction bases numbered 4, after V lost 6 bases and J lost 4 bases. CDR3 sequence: CASRDRGLRYGYTF. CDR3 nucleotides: TGTGCCAGCAGGGACAGGGGGCTTCGCTATGGCTACACCTTC.

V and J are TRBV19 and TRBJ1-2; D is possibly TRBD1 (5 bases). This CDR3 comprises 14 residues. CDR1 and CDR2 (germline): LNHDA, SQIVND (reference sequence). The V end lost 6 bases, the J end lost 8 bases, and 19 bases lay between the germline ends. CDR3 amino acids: CASSPGGARLGYTF. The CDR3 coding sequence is TGTGCCAGTAGCCCCGGTGGGGCGCGCCTAGGCTACACCTTC.

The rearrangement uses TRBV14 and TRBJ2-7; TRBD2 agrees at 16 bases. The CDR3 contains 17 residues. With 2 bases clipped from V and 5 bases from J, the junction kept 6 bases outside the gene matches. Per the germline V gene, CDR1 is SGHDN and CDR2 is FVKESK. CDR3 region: CASSQWGLAGGGNEQYF. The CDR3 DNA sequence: TGTGCCAGCAGCCAATGGGGACTAGCGGGAGGGGGGAACGAGCAGTACTTC.

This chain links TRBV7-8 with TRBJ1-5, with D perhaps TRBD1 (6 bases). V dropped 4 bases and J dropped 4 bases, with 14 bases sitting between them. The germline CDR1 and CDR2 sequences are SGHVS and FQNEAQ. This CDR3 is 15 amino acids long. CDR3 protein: CASSSVTRGNQPQHF. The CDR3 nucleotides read TGTGCCAGCAGCTCAGTAACCAGGGGTAATCAGCCCCAGCATTTT.

The CDR3 protein is CASSSVTGLGEQYF. In DNA form, the CDR3 reads TGTGCCAGCAGCTCCGTGACAGGGCTCGGCGAGCAGTACTTC. This chain joins TRBV11-2 and TRBJ2-7; 7 bases fit TRBD1. This CDR3 is built from 14 residues. Looked up from germline, CDR1 is SGHAT and CDR2 is FQNNGV. V trimming: 4 bases; J trimming: 6 bases; junction bases outside the gene matches: 9.

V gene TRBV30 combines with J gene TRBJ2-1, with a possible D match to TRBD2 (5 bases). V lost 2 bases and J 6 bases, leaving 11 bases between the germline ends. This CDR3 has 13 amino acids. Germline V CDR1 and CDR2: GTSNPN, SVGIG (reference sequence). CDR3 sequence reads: CAWSPDWSNEQFF. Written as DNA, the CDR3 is TGTGCCTGGAGTCCGGACTGGAGCAATGAGCAGTTCTTC.

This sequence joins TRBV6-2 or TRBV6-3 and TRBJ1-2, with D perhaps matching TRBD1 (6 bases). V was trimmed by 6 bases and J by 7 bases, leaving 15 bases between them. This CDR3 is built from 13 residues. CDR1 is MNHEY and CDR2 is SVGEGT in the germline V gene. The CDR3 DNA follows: TGTGCCAGCAGCCGGGGACAACCCATTGGCTACACCTTC. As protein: CASSRGQPIGYTF.